The 9 T cell receptor beta chains below come from one sample, sequenced in a study of T cell repertoires in cytomegalovirus infection. TCRdb itself ran the reads through MiXCR, one entry per CDR3 protein. The data contain more than 500,000 distinct CDR3 sequences, approximately 16% of them seen just once; the ten biggest clones take up about 24%. The sequencing input was CD8+ T cells from PBMCs. All receptors derive from a human donor in good health (CMV status not recorded). Some clones in this sample may be carry-over from other donors' samples.

This clonotype was observed a handful of times. The rearrangement joins TRBV25-1 to TRBJ2-1, with D uncertain. Germline values: CDR1 MGHDK, CDR2 SYGVNS. The CDR3 sequence is 12 residues long. V was cut by 2 bases and J by 7 bases, with 6 bases left in between. CDR3 DNA: TGTGCCAGCAGTGAACGCTGGAATGAGCAGTTCTTC. It is translated as CASSERWNEQFF.

This clonotype was seen a handful of times. The chain employs TRBV2 and TRBJ2-7; 7 bases agree with TRBD1. Germline V gene sequence: CDR1 SNHLY, CDR2 FYNNEI. The trim removed 1 base at V and 2 bases at J, leaving 2 bases unmatched. The CDR3 is 14 amino acids. The CDR3: CASSEGDSTYEQYF. In DNA form, the CDR3 reads TGTGCCAGCAGTGAAGGGGACAGTACCTACGAGCAGTACTTC.

This clonotype was seen at least ten times. The chain joins TRBV7-3 to TRBJ2-2, with D unresolved. This CDR3 comprises 13 residues. Trimming stripped 5 bases from V and 4 bases from J, with 8 bases between. Per germline, CDR1 SGHTA and CDR2 FQGTGA. CDR3 amino acids: CASSQVLTGELFF. The CDR3 DNA is TGTGCCAGCAGCCAGGTGCTCACCGGGGAGCTGTTTTTT.

This clonotype was counted many times. The rearrangement uses TRBV7-8 and TRBJ1-6, with 11 bases matching TRBD1. The CDR3 contains 16 residues. Germline CDR1 reads SGHVS; CDR2 reads FQNEAQ. Losses at the gene ends were 5 bases for V and 7 bases for J; bases not matched to a gene: 7. The CDR3 nucleotides are TGTGCCAGCAGCATCCGGACAGGGGGCTACAATTCACCCCTCCACTTT. Translating gives CASSIRTGGYNSPLHF. The entire variable domain, with the rest obtained from reference TRBV7-8 and TRBJ1-6, is as follows: GAGVSQSPRYKVAKRGQDVALRCDPISGHVSLFWYQQALGQGPEFLTYFQNEAQLDKSGLPSDRFFAERPEGSVSTLKIQRTQQEDSAVYLCASSIRTGGYNSPLHFGNGTRLTVT.

This chain connects TRBV7-3 to TRBJ2-4, with TRBD2 identical over 7 bases. CDR3 size: 15 residues. V trimming: 5 bases; J trimming: 0 bases; junction bases outside the gene matches: 4. Germline CDR1 SGHTA, CDR2 FQGTGA. The CDR3 coding sequence is TGTGCCAGCAGCGGTAGCGGGTTAGCCAAAAACATTCAGTACTTC. Translating gives CASSGSGLAKNIQYF.

V gene TRBV7-9 combines with J gene TRBJ1-1; possibly TRBD1 for D (5 bases). Germline V gene lookup returns CDR1 SEHNR and CDR2 FQNEAQ (reference sequence). The ends were cut back, 5 bases at V and 6 bases at J, with 13 bases in the middle. The CDR3 sequence is 13 residues long. The CDR3 region is CASSTPGDPEAFF. The DNA of the CDR3 is TGTGCCAGCAGCACTCCCGGGGACCCTGAAGCTTTCTTT.

The V call is TRBV2, the J call TRBJ2-5; a possible D gene is TRBD2 (7 bases). From germline, CDR1 is SNHLY and CDR2 FYNNEI. The CDR3 extends over 13 amino acids. V lost 3 bases and J 4 bases, leaving 9 bases between the germline ends. The chain's CDR3 is CASSDGGLETQYF. The CDR3, as DNA: TGTGCCAGCAGTGACGGGGGGCTAGAGACCCAGTACTTC.

This clonotype was seen many times. The chain carries TRBV6-6 and TRBJ1-1; 8 bases map to TRBD1. This CDR3 is built from 14 residues. The germline V gene has CDR1 MNHNY and CDR2 SVGAGI (reference sequence). J lost 3 bases, V lost 4 bases, and 4 bases had no gene match. In nucleotides, the CDR3 is TGTGCCAGCAGTTTCAGGGGGCCGGACACTGAAGCTTTCTTT. Translation gives CASSFRGPDTEAFF.

The V gene is TRBV20-1, the J gene TRBJ2-2; TRBD1 agrees at 8 bases. Germline V lookup: CDR1 DFQATT, CDR2 SNEGSKA (reference sequence). The CDR3 runs to 17 residues. The V gene end was trimmed by 2 bases and the J gene end by 0 bases; junction bases not matched to a gene: 8. CDR3 in amino acids: CSARRAGGGSNTGELFF. The CDR3 region has the DNA TGCAGTGCTAGACGCGCAGGGGGCGGATCGAACACCGGGGAGCTGTTTTTT.